These 2 T cell receptor beta chains were sequenced from one sample in a study of tumor-infiltrating lymphocytes in primary liver carcinoma. Synthesis of TCR beta cDNA was carried out from around 540 ng total RNA with a constant-region primer. Sequencing libraries for TCR beta derived from three nested multiplex PCR rounds that used slightly modified ARM-PCR. PCR rounds one and two used TRBV1-TRBV30 forward primers with a C-beta reverse primer for approximately 10 cycles each. One entry per CDR3 protein results from TCRdb running MiXCR on the multiplex PCR reads. The sample lists about 120,000 distinct CDR3 sequences, around 65% seen once, with 8.1% in the top ten. Investigators took RNA and DNA out together from about 21-30 mg of unsorted bulk tissue. Sequenced material: tumor-adjacent normal liver tissue. The receptors here all came from a woman aged 55-75 years with primary liver carcinoma and hepatitis B virus infection.

This clonotype appeared many times. The chain recombines TRBV4-2 with TRBJ2-7; the D gene is possibly TRBD1 (5 bases). This CDR3 is built from 15 residues. Germline CDR1 is LGHNA and CDR2 is YNFKEQ. Trimming pared 6 bases from V and 0 bases from J, leaving 15 bases between. The CDR3 nucleotides read TGTGCCAGCAGTCGAGATCAGGGATCCTCCTACGAGCAGTACTTC. This gives the protein CASSRDQGSSYEQYF.

The V and J genes are TRBV29-1 and TRBJ2-4, with 8 bases identical to TRBD1. Unmatched junction bases numbered 12, after V lost 8 bases and J lost 6 bases. Germline V gene sequence: CDR1 SQVTM, CDR2 ANQGSEA. The CDR3 consists of 14 residues. CDR3 nucleotide sequence: TGCAGCCTCTGGACAGGGATACAGGGAAACATTCAGTACTTC. Protein product: CSLWTGIQGNIQYF.